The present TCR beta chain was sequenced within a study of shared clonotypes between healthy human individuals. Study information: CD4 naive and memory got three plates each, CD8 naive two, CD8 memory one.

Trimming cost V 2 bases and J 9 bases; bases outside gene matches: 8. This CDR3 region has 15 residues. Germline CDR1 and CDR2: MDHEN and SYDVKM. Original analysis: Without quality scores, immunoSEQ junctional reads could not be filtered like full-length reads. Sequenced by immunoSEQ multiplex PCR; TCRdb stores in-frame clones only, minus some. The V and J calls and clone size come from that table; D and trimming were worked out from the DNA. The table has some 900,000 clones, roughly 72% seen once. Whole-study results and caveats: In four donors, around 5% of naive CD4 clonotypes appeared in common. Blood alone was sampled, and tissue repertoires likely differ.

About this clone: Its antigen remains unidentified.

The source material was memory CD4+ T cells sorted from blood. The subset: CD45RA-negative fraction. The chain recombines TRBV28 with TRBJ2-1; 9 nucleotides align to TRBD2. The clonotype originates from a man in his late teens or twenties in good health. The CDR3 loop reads CASSLNGGGAGEQFF. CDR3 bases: TGTGCCAGCAGTTTAAACGGCGGGGGGGCCGGTGAGCAGTTCTTC.